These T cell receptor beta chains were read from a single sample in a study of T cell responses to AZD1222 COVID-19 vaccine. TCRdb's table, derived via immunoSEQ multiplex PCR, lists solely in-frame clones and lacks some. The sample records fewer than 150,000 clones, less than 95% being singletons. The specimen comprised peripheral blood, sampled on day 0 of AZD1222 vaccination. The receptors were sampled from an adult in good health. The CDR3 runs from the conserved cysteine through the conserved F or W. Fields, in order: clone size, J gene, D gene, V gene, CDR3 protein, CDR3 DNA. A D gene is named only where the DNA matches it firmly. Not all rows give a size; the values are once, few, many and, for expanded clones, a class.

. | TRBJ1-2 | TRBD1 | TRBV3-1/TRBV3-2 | CASSPQGRGYGYTF | TGTGCCAGCAGCCCACAGGGGCGGGGATATGGCTACACCTTC
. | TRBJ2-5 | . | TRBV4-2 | CASSQVVGMETQYF | TGTGCCAGCAGCCAAGTAGTTGGTATGGAGACCCAGTACTTC
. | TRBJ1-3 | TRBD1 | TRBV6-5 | CASSRGVISGNTIYF | TGTGCCAGCAGCAGGGGGGTTATCTCTGGAAACACCATATATTTT
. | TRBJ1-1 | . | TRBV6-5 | CASSWGSTNTEAFF | TGTGCCAGCAGTTGGGGCAGCACGAACACTGAAGCTTTCTTT
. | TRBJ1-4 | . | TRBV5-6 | CASSLHGGLNEKLFF | TGTGCCAGCAGCTTGCACGGCGGCCTTAATGAAAAACTGTTTTTT
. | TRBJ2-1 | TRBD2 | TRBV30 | CAWDPSGSRYEQFF | TGTGCCTGGGACCCTAGCGGGAGTAGGTATGAGCAGTTCTTC
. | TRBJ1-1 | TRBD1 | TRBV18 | CASSPGEGAIWSAFF | TGTGCCAGCTCACCAGGCGAGGGGGCAATATGGTCAGCTTTCTTT
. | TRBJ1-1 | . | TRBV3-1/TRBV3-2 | CASSQSVIGVGTEAFF | TGTGCCAGCAGCCAAAGTGTCATCGGGGTTGGGACTGAAGCTTTCTTT
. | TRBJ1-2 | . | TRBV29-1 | CSVDQRDTNYGYTF | TGCAGCGTGGACCAACGGGACACAAACTATGGCTACACCTTC
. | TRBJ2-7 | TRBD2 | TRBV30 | CAWVSGRGPYEQYF | TGTGCCTGGGTTAGCGGGAGGGGACCCTACGAGCAGTACTTC
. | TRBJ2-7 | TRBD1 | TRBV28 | CASRRTGGYEQYF | TGTGCCAGCAGACGGACAGGGGGCTACGAGCAGTACTTC
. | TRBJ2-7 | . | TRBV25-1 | CASSRAAFYEQYF | TGTGCCAGCAGTAGGGCGGCATTCTACGAGCAGTACTTC
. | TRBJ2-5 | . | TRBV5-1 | CASSLRGFQETQYF | TGCGCCAGCAGCTTGCGAGGATTCCAAGAGACCCAGTACTTC
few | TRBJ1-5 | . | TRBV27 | CASSSGTLPNQPQHF | TGTGCCAGCAGTAGCGGGACACTTCCTAATCAGCCCCAGCATTTT
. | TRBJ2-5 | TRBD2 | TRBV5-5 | CASSLFGGQETQYF | TGTGCCAGCAGCTTGTTCGGGGGGCAAGAGACCCAGTACTTC
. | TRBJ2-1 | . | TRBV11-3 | CASSYRGSSYNEQFF | TGTGCCAGCAGCTATCGAGGAAGCTCCTACAATGAGCAGTTCTTC
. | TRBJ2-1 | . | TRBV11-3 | CASSLDGSASYNEQFF | TGTGCCAGCAGCTTAGATGGGAGTGCGTCCTACAATGAGCAGTTCTTC
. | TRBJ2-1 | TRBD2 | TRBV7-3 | CASSLLAGGVSEQFF | TGTGCCAGCAGCCTGCTAGCGGGAGGAGTCAGTGAGCAGTTCTTC
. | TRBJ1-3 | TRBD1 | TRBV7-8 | CASRNRGSGNTIYF | TGTGCCAGCAGGAACAGGGGATCTGGAAACACCATATATTTT
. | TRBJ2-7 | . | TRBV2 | CASIPAGKNTYEQYF | TGTGCCAGCATCCCCGCGGGGAAAAATACCTACGAGCAGTACTTC
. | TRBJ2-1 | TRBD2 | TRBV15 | CATSRDRLAGEDEQFF | TGTGCCACCAGCAGAGATCGCCTAGCGGGAGAGGATGAGCAGTTCTTC
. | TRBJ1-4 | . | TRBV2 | CASRVTSNEKLFF | TGTGCCAGCAGGGTGACATCTAATGAAAAACTGTTTTTT
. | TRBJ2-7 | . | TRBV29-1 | CSVDQRERNYEQYF | TGCAGCGTTGACCAACGGGAGCGCAACTACGAGCAGTACTTC
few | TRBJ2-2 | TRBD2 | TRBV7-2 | CASSLAGTSGSNTGELFF | TGTGCCAGCAGCTTAGCAGGGACTAGCGGGAGCAACACCGGGGAGCTGTTTTTT
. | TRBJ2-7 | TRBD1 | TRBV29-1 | CSVNTTGTGGAYEQYF | TGCAGCGTCAACACAACCGGGACAGGGGGCGCCTACGAGCAGTACTTC
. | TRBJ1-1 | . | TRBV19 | CASTITGEAFF | TGTGCCAGTACCATTACAGGGGAAGCTTTCTTT
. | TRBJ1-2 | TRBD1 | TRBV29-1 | CSENGQGGMDGYTF | TGCAGCGAAAACGGACAGGGTGGGATGGACGGCTACACCTTC
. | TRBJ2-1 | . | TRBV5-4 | CASSLGGSPEMYEQFF | TGTGCCAGCAGCTTGGGGGGGTCACCCGAAATGTATGAGCAGTTCTTC
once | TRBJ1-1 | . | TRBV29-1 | CSVVRDTKAFF | TGCAGCGTTGTCCGAGACACTAAAGCTTTCTTT
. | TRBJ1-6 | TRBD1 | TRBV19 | CASSIGQGVGNSPLHF | TGTGCCAGTAGTATCGGGCAGGGGGTCGGTAATTCACCCCTCCACTTT
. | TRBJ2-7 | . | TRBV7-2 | CASSPPLRGPSSYEQYF | TGTGCCAGCAGCCCGCCCCTCAGGGGCCCAAGCTCCTACGAGCAGTACTTC
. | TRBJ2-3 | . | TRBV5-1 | CASSLEASGADTQYF | TGCGCCAGCAGCTTGGAGGCCTCTGGAGCAGATACGCAGTATTTT
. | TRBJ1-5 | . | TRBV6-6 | CASRYSTGSNQPQHF | TGTGCCAGCAGATATTCGACAGGTAGCAATCAGCCCCAGCATTTT
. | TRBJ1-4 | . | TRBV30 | CAWSVRSGFGGKLFF | TGTGCCTGGAGTGTACGGTCGGGCTTTGGCGGAAAACTGTTTTTT
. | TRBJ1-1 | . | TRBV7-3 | CASSMSAGPSPNTEAFF | TGTGCCAGCAGTATGTCGGCAGGACCATCCCCGAACACTGAAGCTTTCTTT
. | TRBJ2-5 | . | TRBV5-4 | CASSLEGRETQYF | TGTGCCAGCAGCTTGGAGGGGAGGGAGACCCAGTACTTC
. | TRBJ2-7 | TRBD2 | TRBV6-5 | CAIVQAGGIYEQYF | TGTGCCATAGTGCAAGCGGGAGGGATCTACGAGCAGTACTTC
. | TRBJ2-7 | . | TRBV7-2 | CASSWDSRGGYEQYF | TGTGCCAGCAGCTGGGACAGCCGGGGGGGTTACGAGCAGTACTTC
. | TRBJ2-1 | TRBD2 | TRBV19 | CASSIPRRGVRPLNNEQFF | TGTGCCAGTAGTATACCTCGTCGGGGGGTTCGCCCTTTAAACAATGAGCAGTTCTTC
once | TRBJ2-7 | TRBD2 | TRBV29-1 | CSVEASGSNEQYF | TGCAGCGTTGAGGCTAGCGGGAGTAACGAGCAGTACTTC
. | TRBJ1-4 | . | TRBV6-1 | CASSAGGGASSEKLFF | TGTGCCAGCAGTGCGGGGGGGGGCGCTTCTAGTGAAAAACTGTTTTTT
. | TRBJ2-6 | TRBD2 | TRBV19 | CASSTWLAGAAGANVLTF | TGTGCCAGTAGTACTTGGCTAGCGGGAGCGGCTGGGGCCAACGTCCTGACTTTC
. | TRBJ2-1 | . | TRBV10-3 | CAINNELEIQCLLTEQFF | TGTGCCATCAATAACGAACTAGAAATACAATGTTTGCTCACGGAGCAGTTCTTC
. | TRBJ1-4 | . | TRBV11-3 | CASSFGRVREKLFF | TGTGCCAGCAGCTTTGGTAGGGTCCGGGAAAAACTGTTTTTT
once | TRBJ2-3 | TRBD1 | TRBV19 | CASSTRQGPDTQYF | TGTGCCAGTAGTACCCGACAGGGCCCAGATACGCAGTATTTT
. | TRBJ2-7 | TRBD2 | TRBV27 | CASSLFGGGSYEQYF | TGTGCCAGCAGTTTATTCGGGGGGGGGTCCTACGAGCAGTACTTC
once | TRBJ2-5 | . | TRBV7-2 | CASSLGTGPQETQYF | TGTGCCAGCAGCCTTGGGACTGGCCCCCAAGAGACCCAGTACTTC
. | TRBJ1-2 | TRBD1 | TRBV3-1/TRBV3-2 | CASSLGDRGGGYTF | TGTGCCAGCAGCCTAGGGGACAGGGGTGGTGGCTACACCTTC
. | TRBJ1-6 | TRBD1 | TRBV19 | CASSRSRDSGNSPLHF | TGTGCCAGTAGTAGGTCCCGGGACAGTGGGAATTCACCCCTCCACTTT
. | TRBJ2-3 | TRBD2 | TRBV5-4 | CASSLDSGGSTDTQYF | TGTGCCAGCAGCTTGGATAGCGGGGGGAGCACAGATACGCAGTATTTT
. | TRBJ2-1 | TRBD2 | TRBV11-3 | CASSHPGGSLVEQFF | TGTGCCAGCAGCCACCCCGGCGGGAGCCTCGTTGAGCAGTTCTTC
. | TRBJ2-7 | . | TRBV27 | CASSSDSYEQYF | TGTGCCAGCAGTTCGGACTCCTACGAGCAGTACTTC
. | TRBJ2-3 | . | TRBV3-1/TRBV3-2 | CASSPNLGGGADTQYF | TGTGCCAGCAGCCCGAACTTGGGGGGTGGGGCAGATACGCAGTATTTT